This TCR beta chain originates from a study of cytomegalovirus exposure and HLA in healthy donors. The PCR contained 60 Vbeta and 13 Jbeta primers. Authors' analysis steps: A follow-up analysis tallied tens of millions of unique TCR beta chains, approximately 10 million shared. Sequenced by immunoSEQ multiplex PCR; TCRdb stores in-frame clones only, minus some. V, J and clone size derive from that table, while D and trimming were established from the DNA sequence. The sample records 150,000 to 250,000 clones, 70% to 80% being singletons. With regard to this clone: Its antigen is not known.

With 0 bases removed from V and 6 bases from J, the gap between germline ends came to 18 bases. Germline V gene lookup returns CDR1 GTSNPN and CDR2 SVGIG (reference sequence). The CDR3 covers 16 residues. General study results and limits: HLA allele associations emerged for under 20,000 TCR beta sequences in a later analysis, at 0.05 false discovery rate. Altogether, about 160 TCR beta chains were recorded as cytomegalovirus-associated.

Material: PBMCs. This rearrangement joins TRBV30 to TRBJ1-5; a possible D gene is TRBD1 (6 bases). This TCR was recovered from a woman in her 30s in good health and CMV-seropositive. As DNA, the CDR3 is TGTGCCTGGAGTGTACCCCGCAGGGGTGGACCTCAGCCCCAGCATTTT. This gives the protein CAWSVPRRGGPQPQHF.